A single sample is the source of the 14 T cell receptor beta chains below, sequenced in a study of cytotoxic CD8 clonotypes in ibrutinib-treated CLL. Method: immunoSEQ multiplex PCR; TCRdb's copy keeps in-frame clones and lacks some. This sample has 45,000 to 50,000 clones, with approximately 50% found just once. The starting material was PBMCs, obtained after 12 months of ibrutinib treatment. The receptors come from a human donor with chronic lymphocytic leukemia.

The gene calls are TRBV2 and TRBJ2-6, with no clear D. Trimming pared 4 bases from V and 0 bases from J, leaving 7 bases between. Germline values: CDR1 SNHLY, CDR2 FYNNEI. The CDR3 extends over 15 amino acids. DNA for the CDR3: TGTGCCAGCAGTGCCCAGGACTCTGGGGCCAACGTCCTGACTTTC. As protein: CASSAQDSGANVLTF.

J is TRBJ2-7 and V is TRBV28; D could derive from TRBD1 or TRBD2 (5 bases each). The CDR3 runs 14 residues. CDR1 and CDR2 from the germline V gene are MDHEN and SYDVKM. V was trimmed by 7 bases and J by 2 bases, leaving 15 bases between them. The CDR3 sequence is CASILPGPPYEQYF. DNA of the CDR3: TGTGCCAGCATCCTCCCGGGACCGCCCTACGAGCAGTACTTC.

The rearrangement joins TRBV6-6 to TRBJ2-7; 8 nucleotides agree with TRBD2. This CDR3 is built from 14 residues. Trimming at V came to 8 bases and at J to 5 bases, leaving 11 bases not matched to a gene. Germline lookup yields CDR1 MNHNY and CDR2 SVGAGI (reference sequence). The CDR3 nucleotides read TGTGCCAGCCCCGGGACTAGGATGTCCCACGAGCAGTACTTC. Residues: CASPGTRMSHEQYF.

This clone was seen a few times. This chain connects TRBV10-3 to TRBJ1-3, with 7 bases matching TRBD1. V lost 11 bases and J lost 0; bases outside the gene matches: 7. The germline CDR1 and CDR2 sequences are ENHRY and SYGVKD. This CDR3 has 14 amino acids. CDR3 amino acids: CAGGDRNSGNTIYF. CDR3 DNA: TGTGCCGGGGGGGACAGAAACTCTGGAAACACCATATATTTT.

This clone was counted a few times. The chain employs TRBV4-2 and TRBJ1-2, with TRBD1 as a possible D gene (5 bases). This CDR3 region has 15 residues. The germline gives CDR1 LGHNA, CDR2 YNFKEQ. V shed 0 bases and J shed 4 bases, with 12 bases lying between them. Here the CDR3 DNA reads TGTGCCAGCAGCCAAGACAGGGCGGAGCTCTATGGCTACACCTTC. It specifies CASSQDRAELYGYTF.

Many counts were recorded for this clone. The V and J genes are TRBV18 and TRBJ2-6; no firm D call. CDR1 and CDR2 from the germline V gene are KGHSH and LQKENI. This CDR3 comprises 15 residues. The V gene lost 4 bases and the J gene lost 1 base, with 8 bases spanning the gap. The CDR3 DNA is TGTGCCAGCTCACAACGTGAGTCTGGGGCCAACGTCCTGACTTTC. This codes for CASSQRESGANVLTF.

The chain is built from TRBV6-6 and TRBJ2-5; TRBD1 might be the D (6 bases). V dropped 6 bases and J dropped 4 bases, with 12 bases sitting between them. Germline assignment: CDR1 MNHNY and CDR2 SVGAGI (reference sequence). This CDR3 has 13 residues. The DNA for the CDR3 is TGTGCCAGCAGATCGGGACATCCAGAGACCCAGTACTTC. Translated, it gives CASRSGHPETQYF.

The chain joins TRBV2 to TRBJ2-1; 10 bases are shared with TRBD2. From germline, CDR1 is SNHLY and CDR2 FYNNEI. The CDR3 sequence is 16 residues long. J was trimmed by 8 bases and V by 1 base; bases with no gene match: 8. CDR3 residues: CASSEVPQREGDEQFF. The CDR3 nucleotides are TGTGCCAGCAGTGAAGTCCCCCAGCGGGAGGGCGATGAGCAGTTCTTC. The full variable domain, its missing parts supplied by reference TRBV2 and TRBJ2-1, is EPEVTQTPSHQVTQMGQEVILRCVPISNHLYFYWYRQILGQKVEFLVSFYNNEISEKSEIFDDQFSVERPDGSNFTLKIRSTKLEDSAMYFCASSEVPQREGDEQFFGPGTRLTVL.

The chain employs TRBV9 and TRBJ2-3; 7 nucleotides match TRBD1. The V gene's germline CDR1 is SGDLS and CDR2 YYNGEE. V lost 4 bases, J lost 0 bases, and 5 bases stayed unmatched. CDR3 length: 15 amino acids. The CDR3 protein is CASSLGQASTDTQYF. The CDR3 DNA reads as TGTGCCAGCAGCTTAGGACAGGCAAGCACAGATACGCAGTATTTT.

This clone was counted only a few times. The CDR3 protein is CASGVLNTEAFF. CDR3 nucleotide sequence: TGTGCCAGCGGGGTGTTGAACACTGAAGCTTTCTTT. The J gene is TRBJ1-1, the V gene TRBV27; D unclear. CDR1 is MNHEY, CDR2 SMNVEV, per germline (reference sequence). The CDR3 consists of 12 residues. Trimming took 8 bases from V and 0 from J, leaving 7 bases between them.

This clone was detected only a few times. The gene calls are TRBV2 and TRBJ1-2; D not resolved. Germline lookup yields CDR1 SNHLY and CDR2 FYNNEI. The V end lost 4 bases, the J end lost 4 bases, and 10 bases lay between the germline ends. CDR3 length: 13 residues. CDR3: CASSVAEFYGYTF. The CDR3 region has the DNA TGTGCCAGCAGTGTCGCCGAGTTCTATGGCTACACCTTC.

In this sample, this clone turned up a few times. V and J are TRBV13 and TRBJ1-5; no clear D gene. The V end lost 2 bases, the J end lost 7 bases, and 6 bases lay between the germline ends. The CDR3 is 12 residues long. The V gene's germline CDR1 is PRHDT and CDR2 FYEKMQ (reference sequence). CDR3 nucleotides: TGTGCCAGCAGCTTATTGGGGCAGCCCCAGCATTTT. Translation: CASSLLGQPQHF.

The chain couples TRBV6-1 to TRBJ1-5; D is ambiguous. V dropped 5 bases and J dropped 4 bases, with 9 bases sitting between them. Germline CDR1 reads MNHNS; CDR2 reads SASEGT. This CDR3 is 13 amino acids long. CDR3 amino acids: CASSSQANQPQHF. In nucleotides, the CDR3 is TGTGCCAGCAGTTCTCAGGCGAATCAGCCCCAGCATTTT.

The chain carries TRBV19 and TRBJ1-5, with a possible D match to TRBD1 (5 bases). The germline CDR1 and CDR2 sequences are LNHDA and SQIVND (reference sequence). The CDR3 runs 13 residues. V lost 4 bases and J lost 7, with 11 bases in between. The CDR3 nucleotides read TGTGCCAGTAGTAAGGGGATGGAGCAGCCCCAGCATTTT. Translation: CASSKGMEQPQHF.